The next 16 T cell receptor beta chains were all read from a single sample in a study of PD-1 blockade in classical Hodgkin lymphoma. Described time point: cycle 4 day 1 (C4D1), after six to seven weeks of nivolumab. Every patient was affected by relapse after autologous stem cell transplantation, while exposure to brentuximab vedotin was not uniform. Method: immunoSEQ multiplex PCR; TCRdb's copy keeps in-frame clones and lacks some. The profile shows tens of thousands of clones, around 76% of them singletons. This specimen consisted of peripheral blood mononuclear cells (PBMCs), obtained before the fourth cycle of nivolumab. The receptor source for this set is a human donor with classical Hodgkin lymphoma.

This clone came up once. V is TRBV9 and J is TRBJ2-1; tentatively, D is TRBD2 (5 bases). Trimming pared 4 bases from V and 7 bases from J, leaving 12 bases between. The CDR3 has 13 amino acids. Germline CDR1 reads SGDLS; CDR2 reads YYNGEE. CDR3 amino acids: CASSPRGRNEQFF. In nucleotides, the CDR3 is TGTGCCAGCAGCCCTCGAGGGCGGAATGAGCAGTTCTTC.

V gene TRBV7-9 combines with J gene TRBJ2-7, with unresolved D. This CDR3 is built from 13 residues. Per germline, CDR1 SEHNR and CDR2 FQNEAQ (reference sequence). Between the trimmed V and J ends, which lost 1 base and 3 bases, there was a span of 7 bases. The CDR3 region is CASSLVAGYEQYF. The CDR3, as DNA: TGTGCCAGCAGCTTAGTGGCAGGCTACGAGCAGTACTTC.

The DNA of the CDR3 is TGTGCCAGCAGCTTTCCGGGGGAGGCCAACGTCCTGACTTTC. As protein: CASSFPGEANVLTF. The chain couples TRBV5-5 to TRBJ2-6, with D maybe TRBD2 (6 bases). Trimming took off 2 bases at V and 6 bases at J, with 9 bases between the two ends. This CDR3 spans 14 amino acids. Germline CDR1 reads SGHKS; CDR2 reads YYEKEE (reference sequence).

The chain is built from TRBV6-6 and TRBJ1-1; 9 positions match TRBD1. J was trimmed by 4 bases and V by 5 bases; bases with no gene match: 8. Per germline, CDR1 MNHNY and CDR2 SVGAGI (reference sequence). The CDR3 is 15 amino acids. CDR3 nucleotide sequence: TGTGCCAGCAGTATCAGGGACAGGGCATTCACTGAAGCTTTCTTT. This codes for CASSIRDRAFTEAFF.

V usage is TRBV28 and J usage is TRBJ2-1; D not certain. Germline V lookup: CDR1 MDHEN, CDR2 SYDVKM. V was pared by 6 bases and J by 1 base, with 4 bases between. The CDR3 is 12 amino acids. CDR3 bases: TGTGCCAGCAGCCCGTCCTACAATGAGCAGTTCTTC. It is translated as CASSPSYNEQFF. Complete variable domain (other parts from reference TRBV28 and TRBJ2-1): DVKVTQSSRYLVKRTGEKVFLECVQDMDHENMFWYRQDPGLGLRLIYFSYDVKMKEKGDIPEGYSVSREKKERFSLILESASTNQTSMYLCASSPSYNEQFFGPGTRLTVL.

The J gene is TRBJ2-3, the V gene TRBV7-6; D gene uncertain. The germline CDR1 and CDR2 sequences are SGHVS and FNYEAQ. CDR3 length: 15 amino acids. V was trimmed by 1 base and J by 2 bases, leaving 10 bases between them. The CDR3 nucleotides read TGTGCCAGCAGCTTAGAATGGGGAAACACAGATACGCAGTATTTT. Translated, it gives CASSLEWGNTDTQYF.

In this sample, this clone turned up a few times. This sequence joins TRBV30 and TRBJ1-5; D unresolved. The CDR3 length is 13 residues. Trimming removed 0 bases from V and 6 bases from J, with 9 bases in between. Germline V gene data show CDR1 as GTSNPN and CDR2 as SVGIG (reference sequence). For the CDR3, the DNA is TGTGCCTGGAGTGTAGAGGGAACTCAGCCCCAGCATTTT. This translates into CAWSVEGTQPQHF.

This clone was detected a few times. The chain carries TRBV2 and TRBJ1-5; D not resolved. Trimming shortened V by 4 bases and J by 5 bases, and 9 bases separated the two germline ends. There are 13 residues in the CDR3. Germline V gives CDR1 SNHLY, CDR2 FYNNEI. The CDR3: CASSGEGYQPQHF. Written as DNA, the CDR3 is TGTGCCAGCAGTGGGGAAGGGTATCAGCCCCAGCATTTT.

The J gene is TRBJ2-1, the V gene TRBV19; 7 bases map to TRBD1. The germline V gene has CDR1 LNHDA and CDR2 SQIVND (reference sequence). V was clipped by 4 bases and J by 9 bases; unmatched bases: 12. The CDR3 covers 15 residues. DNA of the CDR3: TGTGCCAGTAGTAAAGGGGGCCCCATTTCGGGTGAGCAGTTCTTC. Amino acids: CASSKGGPISGEQFF.

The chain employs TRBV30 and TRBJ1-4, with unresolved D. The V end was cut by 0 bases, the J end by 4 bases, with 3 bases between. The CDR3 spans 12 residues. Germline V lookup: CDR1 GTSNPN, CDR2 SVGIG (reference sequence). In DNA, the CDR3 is TGTGCCTGGAGTGTGGGTAATGAAAAACTGTTTTTT. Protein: CAWSVGNEKLFF. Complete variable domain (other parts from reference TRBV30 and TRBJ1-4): SQTIHQWPATLVQPVGSPLSLECTVEGTSNPNLYWYRQAAGRGLQLLFYSVGIGQISSEVPQNLSASRPQDRQFILSSKKLLLSDSGFYLCAWSVGNEKLFFGSGTQLSVL.

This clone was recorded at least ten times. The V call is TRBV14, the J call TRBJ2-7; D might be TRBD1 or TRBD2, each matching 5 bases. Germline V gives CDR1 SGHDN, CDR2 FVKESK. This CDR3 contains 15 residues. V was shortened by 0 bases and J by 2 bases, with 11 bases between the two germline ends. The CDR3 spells CASSQDGTDTYEQYF. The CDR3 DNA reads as TGTGCCAGCAGCCAAGACGGGACGGATACCTACGAGCAGTACTTC. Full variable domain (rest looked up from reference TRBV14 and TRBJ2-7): EAGVTQFPSHSVIEKGQTVTLRCDPISGHDNLYWYRRVMGKEIKFLLHFVKESKQDESGMPNNRFLAERTGGTYSTLKVQPAELEDSGVYFCASSQDGTDTYEQYFGPGTRLTVT.

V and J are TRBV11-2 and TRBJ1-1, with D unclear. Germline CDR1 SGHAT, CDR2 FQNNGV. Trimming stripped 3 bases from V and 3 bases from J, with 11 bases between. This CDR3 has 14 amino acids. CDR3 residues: CASSFPNSYTEAFF. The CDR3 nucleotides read TGTGCCAGCAGCTTTCCCAACAGTTACACTGAAGCTTTCTTT.

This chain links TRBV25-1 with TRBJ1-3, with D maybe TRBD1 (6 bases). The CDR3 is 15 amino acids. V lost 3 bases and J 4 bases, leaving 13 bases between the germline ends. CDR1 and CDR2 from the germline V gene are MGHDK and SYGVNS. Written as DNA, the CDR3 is TGTGCCAGCAGTGACCCGGGACACGGGGGAAACACCATATATTTT. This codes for CASSDPGHGGNTIYF.

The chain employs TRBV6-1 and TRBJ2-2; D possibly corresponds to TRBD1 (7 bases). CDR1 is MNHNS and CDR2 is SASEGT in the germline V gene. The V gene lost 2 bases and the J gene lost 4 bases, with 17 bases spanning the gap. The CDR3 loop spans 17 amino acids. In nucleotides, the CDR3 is TGTGCCAGCAGTGAACCGGCAGGGGGACTTATCACCGGGGAGCTGTTTTTT. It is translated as CASSEPAGGLITGELFF.

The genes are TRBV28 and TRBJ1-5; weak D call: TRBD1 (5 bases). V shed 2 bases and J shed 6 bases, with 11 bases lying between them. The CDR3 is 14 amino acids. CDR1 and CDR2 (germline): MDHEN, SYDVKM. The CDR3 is CASSLNQGGQPQHF. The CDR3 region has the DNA TGTGCCAGCAGTTTAAACCAGGGTGGTCAGCCCCAGCATTTT.

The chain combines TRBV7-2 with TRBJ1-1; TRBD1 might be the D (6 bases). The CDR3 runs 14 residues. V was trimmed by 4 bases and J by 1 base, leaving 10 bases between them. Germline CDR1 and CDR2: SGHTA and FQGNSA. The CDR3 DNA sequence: TGTGCCAGCAGCTCCCGGGACAAGAACACTGAAGCTTTCTTT. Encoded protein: CASSSRDKNTEAFF.